The 2 T cell receptor beta chains in this list originate from one sample, sequenced in a study of T cells in Graves' hyperthyroidism and ophthalmopathy. RNA transcripts served as the template for amplifying TCR beta CDR3 regions. A first-round RT-PCR of the TCR CDR3 used the HTBI primer set. TCRdb fed the multiplex PCR reads into MiXCR, producing one record per CDR3 protein. The sample yields about 380,000 distinct CDR3 sequences, about 15% seen once. Input material: blood. These receptors all stem from a woman between 25 and 40 years old with Graves' ophthalmopathy.

The table lists this clonotype with many counts. This chain joins TRBV11-2 and TRBJ2-5, with D maybe TRBD2 (5 bases). CDR1 is SGHAT, CDR2 FQNNGV, per germline. The CDR3 totals 18 residues. V was cut by 3 bases and J by 3 bases, with 23 bases left in between. The CDR3 coding sequence is TGTGCCAGCAGCTTGGGGTTGTTGGGTGGGAGTCCGGAAGAGACCCAGTACTTC. Protein sequence: CASSLGLLGGSPEETQYF. Full variable domain (missing parts from reference TRBV11-2 and TRBJ2-5): EAGVAQSPRYKIIEKRQSVAFWCNPISGHATLYWYQQILGQGPKLLIQFQNNGVVDDSQLPKDRFSAERLKGVDSTLKIQPAKLEDSAVYLCASSLGLLGGSPEETQYFGPGTRLLVL.

This clonotype has at least ten counts. The chain has TRBV28 and TRBJ2-7; 8 bases line up with TRBD1. This CDR3 is built from 13 residues. The V gene's germline CDR1 is MDHEN and CDR2 SYDVKM. Germline trimming cut 8 bases from V and 2 bases from J; bases unmatched to any gene: 5. CDR3 in DNA: TGTGCCAGCCTGGGACAGGCTACCTACGAGCAGTACTTC. Protein product: CASLGQATYEQYF.